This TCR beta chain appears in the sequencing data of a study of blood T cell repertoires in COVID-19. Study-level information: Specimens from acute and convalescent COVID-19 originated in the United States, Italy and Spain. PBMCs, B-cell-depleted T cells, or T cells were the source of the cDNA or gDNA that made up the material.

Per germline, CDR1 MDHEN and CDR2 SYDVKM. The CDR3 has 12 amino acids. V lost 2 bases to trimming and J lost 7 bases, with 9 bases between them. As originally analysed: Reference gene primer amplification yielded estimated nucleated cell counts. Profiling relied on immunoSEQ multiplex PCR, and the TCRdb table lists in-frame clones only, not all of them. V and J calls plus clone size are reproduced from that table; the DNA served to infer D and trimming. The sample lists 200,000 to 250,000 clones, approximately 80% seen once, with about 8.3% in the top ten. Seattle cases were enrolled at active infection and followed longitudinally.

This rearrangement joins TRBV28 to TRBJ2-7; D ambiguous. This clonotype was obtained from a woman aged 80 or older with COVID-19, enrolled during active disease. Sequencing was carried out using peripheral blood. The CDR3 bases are TGTGCCAGCAGTTTACGCCCTAGGGAGCAGTACTTC. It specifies CASSLRPREQYF.